Sequencing of this TCR beta chain was carried out in a study of blood T cell repertoires in COVID-19. Overall study context: The study drew acute and convalescent COVID-19 samples from the United States, Italy and Spain. PBMCs, B-cell-depleted T cells, or T cells were the source of the cDNA or gDNA that made up the material.

The V and J ends lost 8 bases and 5 bases respectively, with 14 bases between them. The CDR3 runs 13 residues. CDR1 is KGHDR and CDR2 is SFDVKD in the germline V gene. In the original workflow: Counts of nucleated cells, estimated from reference gene primer amplification, were obtained. Only in-frame clones appear in the TCRdb table, and some are missing; sequencing was by immunoSEQ multiplex PCR. That table supplies the V and J calls and clone size; D and trimming were determined from the DNA. The top ten hold roughly a tenth of the sample, which has roughly 30,000 clones, about four fifths seen once.

Sequencing used peripheral blood. The receptor was derived from a man older than 75 with active COVID-19. The chain carries TRBV24-1 and TRBJ1-2; maybe TRBD1 (6 bases). The CDR3 DNA follows: TGTGCCACCACCCGACAGGTACCTTATGGCTACACCTTC. This codes for CATTRQVPYGYTF.